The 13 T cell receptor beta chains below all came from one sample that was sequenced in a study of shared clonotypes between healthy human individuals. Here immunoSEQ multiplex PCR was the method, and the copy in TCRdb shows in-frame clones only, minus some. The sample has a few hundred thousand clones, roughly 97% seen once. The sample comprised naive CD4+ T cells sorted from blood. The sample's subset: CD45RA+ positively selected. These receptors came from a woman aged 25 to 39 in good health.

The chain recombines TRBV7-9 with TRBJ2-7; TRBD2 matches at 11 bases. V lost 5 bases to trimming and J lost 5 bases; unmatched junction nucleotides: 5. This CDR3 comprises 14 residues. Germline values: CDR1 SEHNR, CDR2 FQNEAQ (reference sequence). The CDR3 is CASSILAGVDEQYF. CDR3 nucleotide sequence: TGTGCCAGCAGCATACTAGCGGGAGTGGACGAGCAGTACTTC.

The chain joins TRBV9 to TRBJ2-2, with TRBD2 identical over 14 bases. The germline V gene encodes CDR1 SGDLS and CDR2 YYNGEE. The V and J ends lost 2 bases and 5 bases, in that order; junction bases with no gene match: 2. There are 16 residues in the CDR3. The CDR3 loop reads CASSVGLAGATGELFF. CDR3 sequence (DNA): TGTGCCAGCAGCGTGGGACTAGCGGGAGCTACCGGGGAGCTGTTTTTT.

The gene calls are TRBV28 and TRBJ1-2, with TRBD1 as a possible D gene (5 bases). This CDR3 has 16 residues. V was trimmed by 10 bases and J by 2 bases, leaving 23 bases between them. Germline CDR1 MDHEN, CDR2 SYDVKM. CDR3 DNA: TGTGCCACCTCCTTTAGGGGTCAGGTCAGAAACTATGGCTACACCTTC. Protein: CATSFRGQVRNYGYTF.

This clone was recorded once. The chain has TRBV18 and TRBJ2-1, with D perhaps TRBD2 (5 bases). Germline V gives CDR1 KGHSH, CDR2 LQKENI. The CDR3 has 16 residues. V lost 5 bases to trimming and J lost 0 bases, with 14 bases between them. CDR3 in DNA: TGTGCCAGCTCAACGAGTTTGGGGAGCTCCTACAATGAGCAGTTCTTC. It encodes CASSTSLGSSYNEQFF.

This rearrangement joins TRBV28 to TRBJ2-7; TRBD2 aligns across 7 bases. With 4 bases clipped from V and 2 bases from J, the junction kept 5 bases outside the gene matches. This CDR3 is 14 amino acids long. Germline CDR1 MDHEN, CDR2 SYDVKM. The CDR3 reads CASSSPAGAYEQYF. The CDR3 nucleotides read TGTGCCAGCAGTTCTCCGGCGGGAGCCTACGAGCAGTACTTC.

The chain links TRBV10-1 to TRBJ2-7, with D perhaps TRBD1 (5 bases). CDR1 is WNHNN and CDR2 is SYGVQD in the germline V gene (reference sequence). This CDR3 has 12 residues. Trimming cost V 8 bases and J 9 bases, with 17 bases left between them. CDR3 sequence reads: CASGPIQGTQYF. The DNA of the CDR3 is TGCGCCAGCGGACCGATTCAGGGAACGCAGTACTTC.

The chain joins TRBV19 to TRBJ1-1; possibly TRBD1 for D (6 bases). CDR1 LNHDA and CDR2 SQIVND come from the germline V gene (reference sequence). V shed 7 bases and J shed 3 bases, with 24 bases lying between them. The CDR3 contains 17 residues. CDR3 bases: TGTGCCAGTACTCAAAACTACAGGGTTTTCGTCTACACTGAAGCTTTCTTT. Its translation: CASTQNYRVFVYTEAFF.

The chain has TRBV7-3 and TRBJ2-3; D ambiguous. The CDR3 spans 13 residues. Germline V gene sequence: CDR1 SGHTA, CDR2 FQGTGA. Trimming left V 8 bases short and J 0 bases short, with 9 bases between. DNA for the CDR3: TGTGCCAGCTCCACTACTAGCACAGATACGCAGTATTTT. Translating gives CASSTTSTDTQYF.

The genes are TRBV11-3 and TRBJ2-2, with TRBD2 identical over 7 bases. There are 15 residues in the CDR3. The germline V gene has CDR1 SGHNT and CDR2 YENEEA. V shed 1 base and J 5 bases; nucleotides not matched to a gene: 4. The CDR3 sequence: CASSLGGRGTGELFF. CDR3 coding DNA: TGTGCCAGCAGCTTAGGCGGGAGAGGGACCGGGGAGCTGTTTTTT.

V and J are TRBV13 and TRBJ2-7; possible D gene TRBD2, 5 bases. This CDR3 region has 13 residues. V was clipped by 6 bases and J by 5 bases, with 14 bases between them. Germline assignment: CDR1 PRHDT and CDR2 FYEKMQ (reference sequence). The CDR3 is CASSSLGVDEQYF. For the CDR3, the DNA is TGTGCCAGCAGTTCCCTCGGGGTGGACGAGCAGTACTTC.

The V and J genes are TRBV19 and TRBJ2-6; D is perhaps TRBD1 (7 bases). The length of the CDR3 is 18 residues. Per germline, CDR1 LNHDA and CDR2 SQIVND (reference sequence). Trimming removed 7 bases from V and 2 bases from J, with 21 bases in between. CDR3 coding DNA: TGTGCCAGTACCCCTGCGCAGGGGGGTAGAACTGGGGCCAACGTCCTGACTTTC. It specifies CASTPAQGGRTGANVLTF.

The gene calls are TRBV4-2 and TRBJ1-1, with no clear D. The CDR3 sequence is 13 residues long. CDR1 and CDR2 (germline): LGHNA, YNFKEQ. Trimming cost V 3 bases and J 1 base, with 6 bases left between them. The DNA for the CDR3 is TGTGCCAGCAGCCATACGAGGAACACTGAAGCTTTCTTT. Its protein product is CASSHTRNTEAFF.

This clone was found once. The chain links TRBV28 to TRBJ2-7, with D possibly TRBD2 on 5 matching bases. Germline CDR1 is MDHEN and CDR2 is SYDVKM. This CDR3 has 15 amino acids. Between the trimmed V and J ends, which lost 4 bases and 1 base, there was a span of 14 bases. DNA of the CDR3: TGTGCCAGCAGTTCGACCGGGGTAGGTTCCTACGAGCAGTACTTC. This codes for CASSSTGVGSYEQYF.